This TCR beta chain stems from a study of blood T cell repertoires in COVID-19. The method was immunoSEQ multiplex PCR; TCRdb's version includes in-frame clones alone and lacks a portion of them. The sample includes around 380,000 clones, 81% of them seen just once. This CDR3 comprises 14 residues. With 3 bases removed from V and 2 bases from J, the gap between germline ends came to 9 bases. The germline V gene has CDR1 MNHEY and CDR2 SMNVEV (reference sequence). V gene TRBV27 combines with J gene TRBJ2-3; D not resolved. Sequences were obtained from peripheral blood. The origin of this receptor is a human donor with acute or convalescent COVID-19. The donor label of this sample is uncertain. In DNA form, the CDR3 reads TGTGCCAGCAGTTTCCAGGTCCTCACAGATACGCAGTATTTT. This sequence encodes CASSFQVLTDTQYF.